A selection of T cell receptor beta chains follows, all from one sample in a study of cytomegalovirus exposure and HLA in healthy donors. Clones were sequenced by immunoSEQ multiplex PCR, and TCRdb holds only the in-frame ones, with some missing. The sample totals fewer than 85,000 clones. The source material was PBMCs. Receptor source: a man over 45 in good health and CMV-seropositive. The CDR3 runs from the conserved cysteine through the conserved F or W.

>TRBV6-5|TRBJ1-1
CASKKWQGRTEAFF
>TRBV6-1|TRBJ1-2
CASNLDSHYTF
>TRBV10-3|TRBJ2-7
CAISEDRMYEQYF
>TRBV6-1|TRBJ1-4
CASSEARTGGEKLFF
>TRBV6-6|TRBJ1-4
CASMTQATNEKLFF
>TRBV11-2|TRBJ1-2
CASSPFNQGSRGYTF
>TRBV19|TRBJ1-1
CASSPGYAGEAFF
>TRBV7-9|TRBJ1-3
CASSFGWDRGNTIYF
>TRBV27|TRBJ2-2
CASSLTNTGELFF
>TRBV7-3|TRBJ2-3
CASSSKQRGGADTQYF
>TRBV5-6|TRBJ1-2
CASSLDGFRAGDFYGYTF
>TRBV10-3|TRBJ1-1
CAISESQALGAFF
>TRBV5-1|TRBJ1-3
CASSPQGQGNTIYF
>TRBV18|TRBJ1-1
CASSPTVGAGSTEAFF
>TRBV5-1|TRBJ2-3
CASSFAGEPGNTQYF
>TRBV14|TRBJ1-1
CASSQERVNTEAFF
>TRBV6-1|TRBJ1-5
CASSEVSLGNQPQHF
>TRBV4-1|TRBJ1-2
CASSQANRVVRGYTF
>TRBV27|TRBJ1-6
CASRTGPNSPLHF
>TRBV5-1|TRBJ2-7
CASSLARAGGSSYEQYF
>TRBV4-2|TRBJ2-1
CASSQDAGSYNEQFF
>TRBV5-1|TRBJ1-1
CASQTGRRTEAFF
>TRBV7-3|TRBJ2-1
CASSLTDRGNEQFF
>TRBV30|TRBJ1-1
CACNDRGLNTEAFF
>TRBV6-1|TRBJ2-1
CASGPGLAGYNEQFF
>TRBV18|TRBJ1-1
CASSREGDMNTEAFF
>TRBV7-9|TRBJ2-5
CASSAVWAMETQYF
>TRBV5-4|TRBJ1-2
CASSLAGPGDYGYTF
>TRBV5-1|TRBJ2-3
CASSSRVEDTQYF
>TRBV6-6|TRBJ1-4
CASSYSRQGSEKLFF
>TRBV2|TRBJ2-2
CASSGGGELFF
>TRBV2|TRBJ1-6
CASSEDSSNSPLHF
>TRBV29-1|TRBJ2-7
CSVVSGIGSYEQYF
>TRBV6-1|TRBJ2-1
CASSDTLGGITEQFF
>TRBV7-8|TRBJ1-4
CASSLRRGGGEKLFF
>TRBV7-9|TRBJ1-5
CASSHSRDRGSISNQPQHF
>TRBV30|TRBJ1-2
CAWSRQGIGYGYTF
>TRBV4-1|TRBJ2-2
CASSQAGKLFF
>TRBV19|TRBJ1-4
CASSIPRGSGEKLFF
>TRBV15|TRBJ1-5
CATSRDQNPQHF
>TRBV7-2|TRBJ2-1
CASSFQRGGRNEQFF
>TRBV25-1|TRBJ2-5
CASNGGQGQETQYF
>TRBV6-6|TRBJ2-5
CASSYAGWGTQYF
>TRBV5-4|TRBJ2-5
CASQPRTGLTETQYF
>TRBV19|TRBJ1-1
CASSIEYQRSNTEAFF
>TRBV29-1|TRBJ1-1
CSVVQGGWNTEAFF